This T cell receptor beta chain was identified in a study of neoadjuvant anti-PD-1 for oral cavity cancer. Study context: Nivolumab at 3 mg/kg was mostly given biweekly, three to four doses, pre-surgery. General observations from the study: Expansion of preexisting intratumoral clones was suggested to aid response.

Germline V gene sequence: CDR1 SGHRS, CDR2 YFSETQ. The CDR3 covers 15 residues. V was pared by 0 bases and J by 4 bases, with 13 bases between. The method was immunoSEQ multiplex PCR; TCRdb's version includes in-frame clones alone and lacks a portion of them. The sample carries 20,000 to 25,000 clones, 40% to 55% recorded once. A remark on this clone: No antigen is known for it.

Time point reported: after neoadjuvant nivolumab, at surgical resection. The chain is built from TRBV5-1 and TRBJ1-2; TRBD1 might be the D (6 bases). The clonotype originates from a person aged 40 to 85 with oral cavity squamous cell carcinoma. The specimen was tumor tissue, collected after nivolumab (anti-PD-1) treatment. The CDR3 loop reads CASSLVRGAGYGYTF. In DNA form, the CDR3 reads TGCGCCAGCAGCTTGGTTCGGGGGGCAGGCTATGGCTACACCTTC. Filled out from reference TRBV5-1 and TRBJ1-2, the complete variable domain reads KAGVTQTPRYLIKTRGQQVTLSCSPISGHRSVSWYQQTPGQGLQFLFEYFSETQRNKGNFPGRFSGRQFSNSRSEMNVSTLELGDSALYLCASSLVRGAGYGYTFGSGTRLTVV.